The 18 T cell receptor beta chains below all came from one sample that was sequenced in a study of T cells in Graves' hyperthyroidism and ophthalmopathy. TCR beta CDR3 sequences were amplified from RNA transcripts. The HTBI primer set served for first-round RT-PCR of the TCR CDR3. TCRdb ran MiXCR on the multiplex PCR reads and lists one entry per CDR3 protein. The sample has hundreds of thousands of distinct CDR3 sequences, less than 15% seen once. Sample: blood. These receptors were taken from a woman aged 18-29 years with Graves' hyperthyroidism.

This clonotype was detected many times. This chain connects TRBV20-1 to TRBJ2-7, with 11 bases fitting TRBD2. In germline, CDR1 is DFQATT, CDR2 SNEGSKA (reference sequence). The V and J ends lost 7 bases and 0 bases, in that order; junction bases with no gene match: 5. This CDR3 contains 14 residues. The CDR3, as DNA: TGCAGTGGACTAGCGGGGACTGCCTCCTACGAGCAGTACTTC. Translated, it gives CSGLAGTASYEQYF.

The table lists this clonotype with many counts. This chain links TRBV6-2 or TRBV6-3 with TRBJ2-7, with a weak D call TRBD2 (6 bases). The CDR3 has 13 amino acids. Per germline, CDR1 MNHEY and CDR2 SVGEGT. Trimming left V 8 bases short and J 1 base short, with 12 bases between. The CDR3 region has the DNA TGTGCCAGCGATGGCGGGGTATCCTACGAGCAGTACTTC. This sequence encodes CASDGGVSYEQYF.

As for this clonotype: This may be a read error, as it is one base from a much larger clone. The chain joins TRBV11-2 to TRBJ2-7, with TRBD1 as a possible D gene (7 bases). Per the germline V gene, CDR1 is SGHAT and CDR2 is FQNNGV. The CDR3 sequence is 16 residues long. Trimming shortened V by 7 bases and J by 0 bases, and 19 bases separated the two germline ends. The CDR3 region is CASNPGDRVISYEQYF. CDR3 nucleotides: TGTGCCAGCAACCCGGGAGACAGGGTTATCTCCTACGAGCAGTACTTC.

This rearrangement joins TRBV7-9 to TRBJ2-5, with TRBD2 identical over 10 bases. Per the germline V gene, CDR1 is SEHNR and CDR2 is FQNEAQ (reference sequence). This CDR3 is built from 20 residues. V lost 0 bases to trimming and J lost 3 bases; unmatched junction nucleotides: 16. CDR3 DNA: TGTGCCAGCAGCTTAGCCGACTTGCTAGCGGGAGTCAACGGGGAAGAGACCCAGTACTTC. It translates to CASSLADLLAGVNGEETQYF.

This clonotype was found many times. The chain couples TRBV30 to TRBJ1-1; the D gene is possibly TRBD1 (5 bases). Trimming shortened V by 3 bases and J by 1 base, and 6 bases separated the two germline ends. The CDR3 runs 12 residues. The germline gives CDR1 GTSNPN, CDR2 SVGIG (reference sequence). The CDR3 is CAWRGPNTEAFF. CDR3 sequence (DNA): TGTGCCTGGAGGGGGCCGAACACTGAAGCTTTCTTT. Full variable domain (outside the CDR3, taken from reference TRBV30 and TRBJ1-1): SQTIHQWPATLVQPVGSPLSLECTVEGTSNPNLYWYRQAAGRGLQLLFYSVGIGQISSEVPQNLSASRPQDRQFILSSKKLLLSDSGFYLCAWRGPNTEAFFGQGTRLTVV.

J is TRBJ1-5 and V is TRBV6-2 or TRBV6-3; 9 nucleotides match TRBD1. The V and J ends lost 6 bases and 2 bases, in that order; junction bases with no gene match: 5. This CDR3 is built from 15 residues. CDR1 and CDR2 from the germline V gene are MNHEY and SVGEGT. This CDR3 reads CASSRTGEGNQPQHF. In DNA, the CDR3 is TGTGCCAGCAGCCGGACAGGGGAGGGCAATCAGCCCCAGCATTTT.

The V call is TRBV6-1, the J call TRBJ2-3; D is uncertain. The CDR3 is 13 amino acids. V dropped 5 bases and J dropped 3 bases, with 9 bases sitting between them. Looked up from germline, CDR1 is MNHNS and CDR2 is SASEGT. The CDR3 bases are TGTGCCAGCAGTAGCTCATGGACAGATACGCAGTATTTT. Its translation: CASSSSWTDTQYF.

This clonotype was picked up many times. V and J are TRBV3-1 and TRBJ1-1; D ambiguous. Trimming left V 6 bases short and J 3 bases short, with 11 bases between. Germline lookup yields CDR1 LGHDT and CDR2 YNNKEL (reference sequence). This CDR3 contains 13 residues. For the CDR3, the DNA is TGTGCCAGCAGACGGTCCGGGTACACTGAAGCTTTCTTT. This encodes CASRRSGYTEAFF.

This clonotype came up many times. The chain recombines TRBV20-1 with TRBJ2-7; TRBD2 is a possible D gene (5 bases). Trimming left V 0 bases short and J 0 bases short, with 18 bases between. CDR3 length: 17 amino acids. Germline loops: CDR1 DFQATT, CDR2 SNEGSKA (reference sequence). The CDR3 DNA reads as TGCAGTGCTAGAGATTCCCTCGGAGCGGCTCTCTCCTACGAGCAGTACTTC. It codes for CSARDSLGAALSYEQYF.

This clonotype has a count of ten or more. The chain carries TRBV27 and TRBJ1-2, with 8 positions matching TRBD1. Germline lookup yields CDR1 MNHEY and CDR2 SMNVEV (reference sequence). The ends lost 4 bases at V and 3 bases at J; junction bases unmatched: 7. CDR3 length: 15 amino acids. CDR3 amino acids: CASSSWTGTDYGYTF. CDR3 in DNA: TGTGCCAGCAGTTCGTGGACAGGGACAGACTATGGCTACACCTTC.

The rearrangement joins TRBV9 to TRBJ2-7, with a possible D match to TRBD2 (5 bases). This CDR3 contains 14 residues. CDR1 and CDR2 from the germline V gene are SGDLS and YYNGEE. The ends were cut back, 1 base at V and 7 bases at J, with 15 bases in the middle. CDR3 region: CASSVSGFSGEQYF. In nucleotides, the CDR3 is TGTGCCAGCAGCGTATCGGGATTCTCGGGTGAGCAGTACTTC.

This clonotype was observed at least ten times. The CDR3 spells CSARGGGDLVAFF. CDR3 coding DNA: TGCAGTGCTAGAGGTGGGGGGGACCTAGTAGCTTTCTTT. The chain has TRBV20-1 and TRBJ1-1; the D gene is possibly TRBD1 (5 bases). The V end was cut by 1 base, the J end by 10 bases, with 16 bases between. The CDR3 is made up of 13 amino acids. CDR1 DFQATT and CDR2 SNEGSKA come from the germline V gene (reference sequence).

This clonotype has ten or more counts. The chain uses TRBV3-1 and TRBJ2-1; the D is unclear. In germline, CDR1 is LGHDT, CDR2 YNNKEL (reference sequence). The CDR3 contains 15 residues. Trimming took off 4 bases at V and 0 bases at J, with 10 bases between the two ends. The CDR3 is CASSPDLHSYNEQFF. CDR3 DNA: TGTGCCAGCAGCCCCGATCTACACTCCTACAATGAGCAGTTCTTC.

The sample holds a few counts of this clonotype. The V and J genes are TRBV6-1 and TRBJ1-1; D remains ambiguous. Germline CDR1 is MNHNS and CDR2 is SASEGT. Trimming shortened V by 5 bases and J by 5 bases, and 15 bases separated the two germline ends. This CDR3 spans 14 amino acids. The CDR3 DNA reads TGTGCCAGCAGTTGGTTGAGGGAGGTGACTGAAGCTTTCTTT. Protein product: CASSWLREVTEAFF.

This clonotype was found many times. The chain uses TRBV12-3 or TRBV12-4 and TRBJ2-7, with 8 bases matching TRBD1. V shed 5 bases, J shed 3 bases, and the junction held 9 bases outside the gene matches. The CDR3 totals 15 residues. The CDR3 region is CASSPPDRENYEQYF. The CDR3 region has the DNA TGTGCCAGCAGTCCACCGGACAGGGAAAACTACGAGCAGTACTTC.

The rearrangement uses TRBV14 and TRBJ2-3; possible D gene TRBD1, 6 bases. Trimming removed 3 bases from V and 3 bases from J, with 13 bases in between. Per the germline V gene, CDR1 is SGHDN and CDR2 is FVKESK. This CDR3 contains 15 residues. The CDR3 coding sequence is TGTGCCAGCAGCCACCCCGGACAGCTAACAGATACGCAGTATTTT. Its translation is CASSHPGQLTDTQYF.

This clonotype was counted ten times or more. The chain links TRBV29-1 to TRBJ1-1, with TRBD1 as a possible D gene (5 bases). V shed 4 bases and J shed 5 bases, with 17 bases lying between them. Germline V gene sequence: CDR1 SQVTM, CDR2 ANQGSEA. The CDR3 runs 14 residues. As DNA, the CDR3 is TGCAGCGTTGCCCCCATTATGGGGGGGACTGAAGCTTTCTTT. This codes for CSVAPIMGGTEAFF.

This clonotype was observed a few times. This chain links TRBV7-2 with TRBJ1-1; possibly TRBD1 for D (6 bases). CDR1 SGHTA and CDR2 FQGNSA come from the germline V gene. V lost 6 bases to trimming and J lost 4 bases, with 21 bases between them. The CDR3 has 16 residues. The CDR3 DNA reads TGTGCCAGCAGTTCGTCCTCTAGGGGGGCCGGCACTGAAGCTTTCTTT. The encoded protein is CASSSSSRGAGTEAFF.